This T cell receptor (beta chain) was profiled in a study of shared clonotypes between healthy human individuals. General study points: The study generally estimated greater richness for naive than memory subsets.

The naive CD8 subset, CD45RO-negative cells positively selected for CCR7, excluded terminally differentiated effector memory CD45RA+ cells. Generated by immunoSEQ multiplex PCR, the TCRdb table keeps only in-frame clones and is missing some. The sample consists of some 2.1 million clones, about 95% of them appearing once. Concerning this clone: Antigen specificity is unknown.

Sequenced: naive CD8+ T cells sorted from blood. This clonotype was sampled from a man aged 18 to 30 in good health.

The CDR3 loop reads CASSKGREYLYEQYF. CDR3 DNA: TGCGCCAGCAGCAAAGGAAGAGAATATCTCTACGAGCAGTACTTC. The chain has TRBV5-1 and TRBJ2-7; D is uncertain. CDR3 size: 15 residues. Germline V CDR1 and CDR2: SGHRS, YFSETQ. Trimming pared 4 bases from V and 3 bases from J, leaving 17 bases between.